This T cell receptor (beta chain) was recorded in a study of shared clonotypes between healthy human individuals. Broader study findings: Clonotype sharing among donors was expected to depend on sequencing depth. Clonotypes which were not shared had lower generation probabilities than clonotypes that all four donors shared.

Worth noting for this clone: Its target is unknown. Other DNA sequences in this sample translate to the same CDR3.

This CDR3 has 12 amino acids. Per the germline V gene, CDR1 is KGHSH and CDR2 is LQKENI. Trimming left V 0 bases short and J 6 bases short, with 4 bases between. TCRdb's table, derived via immunoSEQ multiplex PCR, lists solely in-frame clones and lacks some. Of some 1.5 million clones listed, approximately 97% are singletons. This TCR came from a man aged 25-45 years in good health. Sequencing was carried out using naive CD4+ T cells sorted from blood. Documented subset: CD45RA+ positively selected. The V gene is TRBV18, the J gene TRBJ2-3, with D hard to call. CDR3 region: CASSPPGDTQYF. In nucleotides, the CDR3 is TGTGCCAGCTCACCACCCGGGGATACGCAGTATTTT. The entire variable domain, with the rest obtained from reference TRBV18 and TRBJ2-3, is as follows: NAGVMQNPRHLVRRRGQEARLRCSPMKGHSHVYWYRQLPEEGLKFMVYLQKENIIDESGMPKERFSAEFPKEGPSILRIQQVVRGDSAAYFCASSPPGDTQYFGPGTRLTVL.